This TCR beta chain was sequenced during a study of CXCR3-negative and CXCR3-positive naive CD8 T cells. The libraries of TRB cDNA were constructed through 5' RACE using UMI labels. TCRdb reprocessed the 5' RACE reads and stores each CDR3 protein as one record, lacking DNA. The repertoire table contains 130,000 or so distinct CDR3 sequences. Germline-derived CDR1 and CDR2 are SGHTA and FQGNSA. The CDR3 is made up of 19 amino acids. The TCR comes from a human donor in good health. Some clones in this sample may be carry-over from other donors' samples. The chain is built from TRBV7-2 and TRBJ2-1; TCRdb gives TRBD2 as the D gene, but with no DNA this cannot be confirmed. What was sequenced was naive CXCR3- CD8+ T cells from blood. The sample's subset: CD45RO-CCR7+CD27+CD95- naive CD8+ T cells lacking CXCR3 (TNR3-). The CDR3 is CASSLALGLAGLSYNEQFF.